These 27 T cell receptor beta chains originate from one sample sequenced in a study of regulatory T cells in long-lasting Graves disease. The time point: newly diagnosed GD, antithyroid drugs for less than 3 months. Preparation of the TCR library used RNA extracted from PBMCs. CDR3-region Arm-PCR and iRepertoire HTBI primers produced the TCR beta libraries. TCRdb analysed the multiplex PCR reads with MiXCR anew, one entry per CDR3 protein. The sample lists 250,000 to 400,000 distinct CDR3 sequences; over 15% were seen once. Here the sequenced sample was peripheral blood mononuclear cells (PBMCs), taken at new diagnosis, from a patient treated with antithyroid drugs. These receptor sequences come from a female donor with Graves disease.

The genes are TRBV6-1 and TRBJ2-7; possible D gene TRBD2, 5 bases. Germline CDR1 is MNHNS and CDR2 is SASEGT. This CDR3 comprises 15 residues. Trimming removed 5 bases from V and 2 bases from J, with 16 bases in between. DNA for the CDR3: TGTGCCAGCAGTAAATCGCGGGTGTATACCTACGAGCAGTACTTC. Its protein is CASSKSRVYTYEQYF.

This clonotype was found a few times. V usage is TRBV20-1 and J usage is TRBJ1-1; weak D call: TRBD1 (6 bases). This CDR3 spans 11 amino acids. CDR1 is DFQATT, CDR2 SNEGSKA, per germline (reference sequence). The V and J ends lost 6 bases and 11 bases respectively, with 16 bases between them. In nucleotides, the CDR3 is TGCAGTGCCAAAAAGGGGGGAGACGCTTTCTTT. Its translation is CSAKKGGDAFF.

This clonotype was recorded at least ten times. This rearrangement joins TRBV2 to TRBJ2-3, with TRBD2 matching over 9 bases. From germline, CDR1 is SNHLY and CDR2 FYNNEI. The CDR3 extends over 15 amino acids. The CDR3 DNA follows: TGTGCTACCAGCAGTCCGGGACTAGCAACAGATACGCAGTATTTT. Translating gives CATSSPGLATDTQYF.

The chain employs TRBV20-1 and TRBJ2-1; 8 positions agree with TRBD2. CDR1 DFQATT and CDR2 SNEGSKA come from the germline V gene (reference sequence). The CDR3 is made up of 15 amino acids. With 6 bases clipped from V and 1 base from J, the junction kept 8 bases outside the gene matches. The CDR3 nucleotides read TGCAGTGCCCCACTAGCGGAGAAATCCTACAATGAGCAGTTCTTC. Encoded protein: CSAPLAEKSYNEQFF.

The rearrangement links TRBV6-2 or TRBV6-3 to TRBJ2-1, with unresolved D. Germline V lookup: CDR1 MNHEY, CDR2 SVGEGT. This CDR3 spans 15 amino acids. V was trimmed by 5 bases and J by 0 bases, leaving 11 bases between them. The CDR3 spells CASSVTSSSYNEQFF. For the CDR3, the DNA is TGTGCCAGCAGTGTGACTTCGAGCTCCTACAATGAGCAGTTCTTC.

This clonotype was seen only a few times. The rearrangement links TRBV6-2 or TRBV6-3 to TRBJ2-7, with TRBD2 matching over 10 bases. V shed 2 bases and J 4 bases; nucleotides not matched to a gene: 5. The CDR3 sequence is 15 residues long. Germline CDR1 is MNHEY and CDR2 is SVGEGT. Here the CDR3 reads CASSYPSGRTYEQYF. DNA for the CDR3: TGTGCCAGCAGTTACCCTAGCGGGAGAACTTACGAGCAGTACTTC.

This clonotype was detected many times. The rearrangement joins TRBV28 to TRBJ1-3; no clear D. Germline CDR1 MDHEN, CDR2 SYDVKM. V dropped 3 bases and J dropped 4 bases, with 16 bases sitting between them. The CDR3 covers 16 residues. CDR3 in DNA: TGTGCCAGCAGTTTTTATGTGGCTAGTGCGGGAAACACCATATATTTT. This gives the protein CASSFYVASAGNTIYF. The variable domain in full, completed from reference TRBV28 and TRBJ1-3, reads DVKVTQSSRYLVKRTGEKVFLECVQDMDHENMFWYRQDPGLGLRLIYFSYDVKMKEKGDIPEGYSVSREKKERFSLILESASTNQTSMYLCASSFYVASAGNTIYFGEGSWLTVV.

V usage is TRBV12-3 or TRBV12-4 and J usage is TRBJ1-1; D is uncertain. Trimming left V 5 bases short and J 0 bases short, with 10 bases between. The CDR3 covers 14 residues. CDR3 in amino acids: CASSRNTLNTEAFF. The CDR3 nucleotides are TGTGCCAGCAGTCGTAACACCTTGAACACTGAAGCTTTCTTT.

This clonotype was observed a handful of times. The rearrangement joins TRBV5-6 to TRBJ2-3, with D possibly matching TRBD2 (6 bases). V dropped 3 bases and J dropped 9 bases, with 17 bases sitting between them. Germline-derived CDR1 and CDR2 are SGHDT and YYEEEE. The length of the CDR3 is 14 residues. CDR3 coding DNA: TGTGCCAGCAGCTGGACCCGGGGGACCAAAACGCAGTATTTT. This gives the protein CASSWTRGTKTQYF.

This clonotype showed up many times. The chain joins TRBV18 to TRBJ2-6; D gene ambiguous. With 3 bases removed from V and 3 bases from J, the gap between germline ends came to 6 bases. CDR1 and CDR2 (germline): KGHSH, LQKENI. The CDR3 consists of 14 residues. The DNA for the CDR3 is TGTGCCAGCTCACCCGGAGTTGGGGCCAACGTCCTGACTTTC. Encoded protein: CASSPGVGANVLTF.

J is TRBJ2-2 and V is TRBV20-1; D could derive from TRBD1 or TRBD2 (5 bases each). With 6 bases removed from V and 3 bases from J, the gap between germline ends came to 11 bases. CDR1 DFQATT and CDR2 SNEGSKA come from the germline V gene (reference sequence). The CDR3 contains 13 residues. CDR3 in amino acids: CSAVRGDTGELFF. The DNA for the CDR3 is TGCAGTGCCGTTCGAGGGGACACCGGGGAGCTGTTTTTT.

At least ten counts were recorded for this clonotype. This chain uses TRBV30 with TRBJ1-2; no definite D call. The germline gives CDR1 GTSNPN, CDR2 SVGIG (reference sequence). The CDR3 is made up of 11 amino acids. The ends were cut back, 0 bases at V and 5 bases at J, with 4 bases in the middle. The chain's CDR3 is CAWSVGYGYTF. The CDR3 DNA sequence: TGTGCCTGGAGTGTAGGGTATGGCTACACCTTC.

This clonotype came up many times. V and J are TRBV5-1 and TRBJ2-3; 7 positions agree with TRBD2. The V and J ends lost 4 bases and 2 bases, in that order; junction bases with no gene match: 7. The CDR3 is 15 amino acids. From germline, CDR1 is SGHRS and CDR2 YFSETQ. The CDR3 DNA follows: TGCGCCAGCAGCGACCGGGACTATCACACAGATACGCAGTATTTT. Translating it yields CASSDRDYHTDTQYF.

This clonotype was counted only a few times. This chain links TRBV19 with TRBJ2-5, with D perhaps matching TRBD2 (5 bases). The V end was cut by 1 base, the J end by 4 bases, with 13 bases between. Germline CDR1 is LNHDA and CDR2 is SQIVND (reference sequence). The CDR3 contains 15 residues. The CDR3 sequence: CASSIVGVSAETQYF. The CDR3 DNA sequence: TGTGCCAGTAGTATAGTTGGGGTTAGCGCAGAGACCCAGTACTTC.

This clonotype was seen only a few times. The chain couples TRBV9 to TRBJ2-1; 11 bases fit TRBD2. This CDR3 has 13 amino acids. Looked up from germline, CDR1 is SGDLS and CDR2 is YYNGEE. Losses at the gene ends were 3 bases for V and 9 bases for J; bases not matched to a gene: 2. The CDR3: CASSAGLAAEQFF. The DNA of the CDR3 is TGTGCCAGCAGCGCGGGACTAGCGGCTGAGCAGTTCTTC.

This clonotype was seen only a few times. A read error may produce the germline difference seen at one junction end. The CDR3 DNA sequence: TGTGCCACTAAGGAGGCAGGAAAAGAGGCCCAGTACTTC. This sequence encodes CATKEAGKEAQYF. The chain recombines TRBV28 with TRBJ2-5; weak D call: TRBD2 (5 bases). There are 13 residues in the CDR3. Germline V lookup: CDR1 MDHEN, CDR2 SYDVKM.

This clonotype was seen a few times. J is TRBJ2-7 and V is TRBV5-1; D gene uncertain. Germline CDR1 is SGHRS and CDR2 is YFSETQ. V was cut by 0 bases and J by 6 bases, with 19 bases left in between. This CDR3 comprises 16 residues. The CDR3 DNA sequence: TGCGCCAGCAGCTTGGGTGATTCCCGGTCGTCGGGCGAGCAGTACTTC. Its translation: CASSLGDSRSSGEQYF.

The chain combines TRBV11-3 with TRBJ2-2; D uncertain. V shed 4 bases and J shed 4 bases, with 16 bases lying between them. CDR1 and CDR2 (germline): SGHNT, YENEEA. The CDR3 length is 16 residues. CDR3: CASSYSIQTGTGELFF. As DNA, the CDR3 is TGTGCCAGCAGCTATTCTATCCAAACTGGCACCGGGGAGCTGTTTTTT.

This chain uses TRBV19 with TRBJ1-4; 7 bases line up with TRBD1. The V segment lost 6 bases and the J segment 3 bases; nucleotides outside the gene matches: 4. There are 14 residues in the CDR3. Germline lookup yields CDR1 LNHDA and CDR2 SQIVND (reference sequence). This CDR3 reads CASRSGTANEKLFF. The CDR3 DNA reads TGTGCCAGTAGGAGCGGGACAGCTAATGAAAAACTGTTTTTT.

At least ten counts were recorded for this clonotype. The V gene is TRBV5-1, the J gene TRBJ2-3, with 8 bases identical to TRBD2. J gave up 1 base and V 4 bases, and 5 bases lay outside the gene matches. This CDR3 spans 15 amino acids. Germline CDR1 is SGHRS and CDR2 is YFSETQ. The CDR3 loop reads CASSREAGGTDTQYF. DNA of the CDR3: TGCGCCAGCAGCCGGGAAGCGGGAGGCACAGATACGCAGTATTTT.

In DNA form, the CDR3 reads TGTGCCAGCAGTCCCACTGACGGTAGCACAGATACGCAGTATTTT. It yields the protein CASSPTDGSTDTQYF. This chain connects TRBV28 to TRBJ2-3; no firm D call. The CDR3 is 15 residues long. V lost 5 bases, J lost 0 bases, and 12 bases lay in between. Germline CDR1 is MDHEN and CDR2 is SYDVKM.

This clonotype appeared many times. V usage is TRBV12-3 or TRBV12-4 and J usage is TRBJ2-1, with D hard to call. With 5 bases removed from V and 7 bases from J, the gap between germline ends came to 12 bases. This CDR3 comprises 13 residues. The DNA of the CDR3 is TGTGCCAGCAGTAGACTCCCCGGAAATGAGCAGTTCTTC. It translates to CASSRLPGNEQFF.

The rearrangement joins TRBV7-9 to TRBJ2-7, with 10 bases matching TRBD1. The V gene end was trimmed by 8 bases and the J gene end by 6 bases; junction bases not matched to a gene: 16. The CDR3 extends over 16 amino acids. The germline CDR1 and CDR2 sequences are SEHNR and FQNEAQ (reference sequence). CDR3 nucleotide sequence: TGTGCCAGCCGAACCAGATCTTCGGGACAGGGGAGCGAGCAGTACTTC. Amino acid sequence: CASRTRSSGQGSEQYF. Full variable domain (missing parts from reference TRBV7-9 and TRBJ2-7): DTGVSQNPRHKITKRGQNVTFRCDPISEHNRLYWYRQTLGQGPEFLTYFQNEAQLEKSRLLSDRFSAERPKGSFSTLEIQRTEQGDSAMYLCASRTRSSGQGSEQYFGPGTRLTVT.

This clonotype was recorded many times. This sequence joins TRBV28 and TRBJ1-2; D remains ambiguous. The CDR3 covers 14 residues. Germline V gene data show CDR1 as MDHEN and CDR2 as SYDVKM. The ends were cut back, 5 bases at V and 4 bases at J, with 14 bases in the middle. CDR3 protein: CASSLAAVTYGYTF. The DNA for the CDR3 is TGTGCCAGCAGTCTAGCAGCAGTCACCTATGGCTACACCTTC.

The chain couples TRBV5-5 to TRBJ2-5; TRBD2 matches 8 bases. V lost 4 bases and J lost 9; bases outside the gene matches: 17. Germline lookup yields CDR1 SGHKS and CDR2 YYEKEE (reference sequence). The CDR3 is made up of 16 amino acids. CDR3 in DNA: TGTGCCAGCAGCCAAGATCGGGCGGGAGGTGCGGGGGCCCAGTACTTC. Encoded protein: CASSQDRAGGAGAQYF.

The genes are TRBV19 and TRBJ1-3; D remains ambiguous. Trimming removed 10 bases at V and 3 bases at J, with 16 bases between. Germline V CDR1 and CDR2: LNHDA, SQIVND (reference sequence). The CDR3 has 14 amino acids. CDR3 in DNA: TGTGCCACCTCGGACGGTACCTTTGGAAACACCATATATTTT. Translating gives CATSDGTFGNTIYF.

Points on this clonotype: This clone may be a read error of a much larger clone one base away. Because it lacks the conserved phenylalanine or tryptophan at the end, this CDR3 is likely a read error. Because the CDR3's place on the DNA is in doubt, the DNA is left out and the CDR3 is given as listed by TCRdb. This sequence joins TRBV4-2 and TRBJ2-1. Germline-derived CDR1 and CDR2 are LGHNA and YNFKEQ. Inclusive of both ends, the CDR3 amounts to 12 amino acids. CDR3 sequence reads: CASSQDIYSPFL.